Shown below are 19 T cell receptor beta chains from a single sample sequenced in a study of blood T cell repertoires in COVID-19. Method: immunoSEQ multiplex PCR; TCRdb's copy keeps in-frame clones and lacks some. The sample carries 140,000 to 150,000 clones, 65% to 85% recorded once. Sequenced material: peripheral blood. The receptors come from a man aged 55-75 years with active or convalescent COVID-19.

This clone was picked up many times. This sample also contains other DNA sequences that code for the same CDR3. V and J are TRBV9 and TRBJ2-5; D is perhaps TRBD1 (6 bases). The germline V gene encodes CDR1 SGDLS and CDR2 YYNGEE. The V gene lost 0 bases and the J gene lost 4 bases, with 7 bases spanning the gap. The CDR3 consists of 13 residues. Here the CDR3 reads CASSVGGGETQYF. CDR3 DNA sequence: TGTGCCAGCAGCGTAGGAGGGGGAGAGACCCAGTACTTC.

The chain links TRBV5-4 to TRBJ2-7; D may be TRBD2 (6 bases). Germline CDR1 reads SGHNT; CDR2 reads YYREEE (reference sequence). The CDR3 extends over 14 amino acids. V was trimmed by 4 bases and J by 3 bases, leaving 14 bases between them. This CDR3 reads CASSRSGTGYEQYF. The CDR3 DNA reads as TGTGCCAGCAGCAGATCAGGGACTGGCTACGAGCAGTACTTC.

This chain joins TRBV24-1 and TRBJ2-3; D possibly corresponds to TRBD2 (6 bases). Trimming shortened V by 1 base and J by 3 bases, and 13 bases separated the two germline ends. Germline V lookup: CDR1 KGHDR, CDR2 SFDVKD. The CDR3 extends over 16 amino acids. CDR3 nucleotides: TGTGCCACCAGTGATTTAGGAGCGGGCTTAACAGATACGCAGTATTTT. It yields the protein CATSDLGAGLTDTQYF.

The chain recombines TRBV27 with TRBJ2-1; tentative D call: TRBD1 (7 bases). V lost 5 bases, J lost 3 bases, and 17 bases lay in between. The germline CDR1 and CDR2 sequences are MNHEY and SMNVEV (reference sequence). This CDR3 is built from 16 residues. CDR3 loop: CASSAVGGGFYNEQFF. The CDR3 DNA follows: TGTGCCAGCAGTGCCGTAGGAGGGGGCTTCTACAATGAGCAGTTCTTC.

The table lists this clone with a few counts. The chain recombines TRBV3-1 (or the pseudogene TRBV3-2) with TRBJ2-5, with D hard to call. Deletions cut 3 bases from V and 3 bases from J, with 8 bases between. This CDR3 contains 13 residues. The germline V gene encodes CDR1 LGHDT and CDR2 YNNKEL (reference sequence). Written as DNA, the CDR3 is TGTGCCAGCAGCCAGACTTTAAAAGAGACCCAGTACTTC. It yields the protein CASSQTLKETQYF.

The chain combines TRBV29-1 with TRBJ1-1; no definite D call. Trimming stripped 7 bases from V and 1 base from J, with 16 bases between. CDR3 size: 14 residues. CDR1 is SQVTM, CDR2 ANQGSEA, per germline. CDR3 in DNA: TGCAGCGCCCGAGCGTCGGGGAAGAACACTGAAGCTTTCTTT. It yields the protein CSARASGKNTEAFF.

The chain is built from TRBV7-2 and TRBJ1-6; 10 positions agree with TRBD1. The junction had 6 bases not matched to a gene; V was cut back by 6 bases and J by 7 bases. Germline V gene lookup returns CDR1 SGHTA and CDR2 FQGNSA. This CDR3 contains 15 residues. The CDR3 sequence: CASRRPGQGNSPLHF. CDR3 in DNA: TGTGCCAGCAGGAGACCGGGACAGGGGAATTCACCCCTCCACTTT.

The gene calls are TRBV24-1 and TRBJ1-1; D call uncertain. This CDR3 contains 15 residues. The ends were cut back, 5 bases at V and 1 base at J, with 13 bases in the middle. Germline CDR1 reads KGHDR; CDR2 reads SFDVKD. DNA for the CDR3: TGTGCCACCAGTGCCACGGAGGACCCGAACACTGAAGCTTTCTTT. Amino acid sequence: CATSATEDPNTEAFF.

Concerning this clone itself: One end of the junction does not line up with germline, which may come from a read error. V is TRBV7-2 and J is TRBJ1-2; D gene ambiguous. The CDR3 sequence is 14 residues long. Germline V gene lookup returns CDR1 SGHTA and CDR2 FQGNSA. The CDR3 region is CASSGEVENYGYTF. The CDR3 region has the DNA TGCGCCAGCAGCGGGGAGGTAGAAAACTATGGCTACACCTTC. Full variable domain (outside the CDR3, taken from reference TRBV7-2 and TRBJ1-2): GAGVSQSPSNKVTEKGKDVELRCDPISGHTALYWYRQSLGQGLEFLIYFQGNSAPDKSGLPSDRFSAERTGGSVSTLTIQRTQQEDSAVYLCASSGEVENYGYTFGSGTRLTVV.

Here the CDR3 reads CASIPLTGTGIVGYTF. CDR3 sequence (DNA): TGTGCCAGCATCCCACTTACCGGGACAGGAATTGTTGGCTACACCTTC. The chain is built from TRBV5-6 and TRBJ1-2, with 8 bases identical to TRBD1. Germline CDR1 reads SGHDT; CDR2 reads YYEEEE. J gave up 7 bases and V 6 bases, and 17 bases lay outside the gene matches. The CDR3 runs 16 residues.

V is TRBV5-1 and J is TRBJ2-1, with D possibly matching TRBD2 (5 bases). Germline V CDR1 and CDR2: SGHRS, YFSETQ. The length of the CDR3 is 15 residues. With 1 base removed from V and 5 bases from J, the gap between germline ends came to 13 bases. The CDR3 is CASSLIRGRDNEQFF. The CDR3 coding sequence is TGCGCCAGCAGCTTGATTCGAGGGCGCGACAATGAGCAGTTCTTC.

The CDR3 coding sequence is TGTGCCAGCAAAGTAGCGGACTACACAGATACGCAGTATTTT. The encoded protein is CASKVADYTDTQYF. The J gene is TRBJ2-3, the V gene TRBV9; tentatively, D is TRBD2 (6 bases). Germline CDR1 SGDLS, CDR2 YYNGEE. The V end was cut by 6 bases, the J end by 2 bases, with 13 bases between. The CDR3 runs to 14 residues.

The sample holds one count of this clone. V gene TRBV11-3 combines with J gene TRBJ1-1; weak D call: TRBD1 (5 bases). Per the germline V gene, CDR1 is SGHNT and CDR2 is YENEEA. Trimming left V 5 bases short and J 8 bases short, with 12 bases between. This CDR3 spans 12 amino acids. CDR3: CASSPGRGEAFF. CDR3 nucleotide sequence: TGTGCCAGCAGCCCCGGGAGGGGCGAAGCTTTCTTT.

This clone was counted between two and nine times. The chain is built from TRBV24-1 and TRBJ2-3; 9 bases fit TRBD1. CDR1 is KGHDR and CDR2 is SFDVKD in the germline V gene. The CDR3 length is 15 residues. Trimming at V came to 9 bases and at J to 3 bases, leaving 9 bases not matched to a gene. In DNA form, the CDR3 reads TGTGCCACCGGGGGCCGGGACAGGGCAACAGATACGCAGTATTTT. Protein: CATGGRDRATDTQYF.

This clone was observed once. This chain uses TRBV10-3 with TRBJ1-1; tentatively, D is TRBD1 (5 bases). Looked up from germline, CDR1 is ENHRY and CDR2 is SYGVKD. The CDR3 runs 13 residues. V dropped 6 bases and J dropped 4 bases, with 12 bases sitting between them. The CDR3 protein is CAIRINGATEAFF. Here the CDR3 DNA reads TGTGCCATCAGAATAAATGGGGCCACTGAAGCTTTCTTT.

This chain uses TRBV12-3 or TRBV12-4 with TRBJ2-3, with 7 bases aligning to TRBD1. The CDR3 sequence is 12 residues long. The V segment lost 10 bases and the J segment 3 bases; nucleotides outside the gene matches: 4. CDR3 nucleotides: TGTGCCACCCGGGACAGTACAGATACGCAGTATTTT. It codes for CATRDSTDTQYF.

The CDR3 nucleotides are TGTGCCAGTAGTATCCGGCAGGGAGGTTTGCTTCAGCCCCAGCATTTT. It encodes CASSIRQGGLLQPQHF. The chain uses TRBV19 and TRBJ1-5; TRBD1 might be the D (5 bases). The germline CDR1 and CDR2 sequences are LNHDA and SQIVND (reference sequence). The CDR3 consists of 16 residues. Trimming shortened V by 3 bases and J by 6 bases, and 18 bases separated the two germline ends.

Here the CDR3 reads CSGTGNYGYTF. The CDR3 coding sequence is TGCAGTGGAACTGGTAACTATGGCTACACCTTC. This chain connects TRBV20-1 to TRBJ1-2; D is unresolved. CDR3 length: 11 amino acids. Germline V gene sequence: CDR1 DFQATT, CDR2 SNEGSKA (reference sequence). Trimming pared 7 bases from V and 1 base from J, leaving 7 bases between.

This clone was recorded once. CDR3 sequence reads: CASSFAGDEQFF. The CDR3 DNA reads TGTGCCAGCAGCTTTGCAGGGGATGAGCAGTTCTTC. The genes are TRBV7-2 and TRBJ2-1, with D possibly TRBD1 on 6 matching bases. CDR3 length: 12 residues. Trimming shortened V by 3 bases and J by 8 bases, and 8 bases separated the two germline ends. CDR1 is SGHTA and CDR2 is FQGNSA in the germline V gene. The full variable domain, with the rest looked up from reference TRBV7-2 and TRBJ2-1, is GAGVSQSPSNKVTEKGKDVELRCDPISGHTALYWYRQSLGQGLEFLIYFQGNSAPDKSGLPSDRFSAERTGGSVSTLTIQRTQQEDSAVYLCASSFAGDEQFFGPGTRLTVL.